Sequencing of this T cell receptor beta chain was carried out in a study of blood T cell repertoires in COVID-19. About the research overall: From the United States, Italy and Spain came samples of acute and convalescent COVID-19. Nucleic acid was either cDNA or gDNA, and it came from T cells, B-cell-depleted T cells, or PBMCs.

This clone was seen more than once but under ten times. Authors' data handling: Amplification of reference gene primers was used by the study to estimate nucleated cell counts. Clones were read by immunoSEQ multiplex PCR, and TCRdb kept only the in-frame ones, dropping some. The V and J calls and clone size are taken from that table; D and trimming were inferred from the DNA. The data hold about 230,000 clones, with about 90% observed a single time. Losses at the gene ends were 3 bases for V and 9 bases for J; bases not matched to a gene: 12. CDR3 length equals 16 residues. CDR1 is MNHEY, CDR2 SVGAGI, per germline.

The V and J genes are TRBV6-5 and TRBJ2-1; 9 bases agree with TRBD2. The clonotype was recovered from a woman aged 55-70 years with acute or convalescent COVID-19. Sequenced sample: peripheral blood. The CDR3 protein is CASSYEGGRGAAEQFF. CDR3 nucleotide sequence: TGTGCCAGCAGTTATGAAGGCGGGAGGGGGGCGGCTGAGCAGTTCTTC.